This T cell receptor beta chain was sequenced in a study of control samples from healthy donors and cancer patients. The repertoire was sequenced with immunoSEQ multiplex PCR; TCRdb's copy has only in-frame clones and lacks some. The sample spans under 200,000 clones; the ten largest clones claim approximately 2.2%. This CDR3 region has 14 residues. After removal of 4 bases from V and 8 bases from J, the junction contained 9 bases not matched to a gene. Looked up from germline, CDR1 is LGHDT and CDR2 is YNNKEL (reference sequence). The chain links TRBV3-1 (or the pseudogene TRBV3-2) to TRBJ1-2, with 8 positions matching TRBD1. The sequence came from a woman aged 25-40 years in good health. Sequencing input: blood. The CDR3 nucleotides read TGTGCCAGCAGCCCCCCCGGACAGGGTATGGGCTACACCTTC. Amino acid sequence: CASSPPGQGMGYTF.